Given below is one T cell receptor (beta chain) in context. Which antigen it targets is not known. This may be a read error: a much more frequent sequence differs by one nucleotide. Separate amplification of TCR alpha and beta chain libraries was performed from the second PCR step onward. CMV status of each donor was established by measuring IFNgamma production from CD4+ T cells after fresh PBMCs were stimulated overnight with CMV viral lysate. CD4 T cells were positively selected using Miltenyi beads, after which CD8 T cells were positively selected from the CD4-negative fraction. Cells stained for CD3, CD4, CD8, CD45RA, CD27 and a live/dead dye were sorted on a BD Aria II into four subsets by CD45RA and CD27. For sorting, CD45RA-CD27- cells were defined as effector memory cells, while CD45RA+CD27- cells were defined as EMRA cells. A few healthy volunteers provided blood, and each donor's sample was split into CD4 and CD8 T cells and then further divided into four differentiation subsets. Around 120 ml of peripheral blood was collected from each donor, and PBMC were isolated by Ficoll-Paque PLUS density-gradient centrifugation. The sorted cells were lysed in RLT buffer, after which RNA was extracted using a Qiagen RNeasy kit and kept at -80 degrees C.

The data derive from a study of naive and memory T cell subsets (dated by TCRdb to 2016 to 2017). Context from the whole study: Sorted naive and memory T cell subsets from peripheral blood were analyzed in the study using a UMI-based, open-source pipeline for TCR alpha and beta sequencing. The functional CMV T cell responses agreed completely with IgG serology results. RNA was DNase-treated and reverse transcribed with TCR constant-region primers, mostly using SuperScript III.

Library preparation employed UMI-ligation and nested PCR. To cover both TRBC1 and TRBC2, the beta constant-region primer consisted of an equimolar mix of two oligonucleotides. The ligated cDNA went through four rounds of PCR with nested alpha and beta constant-region primers together with the SP2 primer. A single-stranded oligonucleotide bearing the SP2 primer plus a 12-nucleotide UMI was ligated onto the 3' end of the cDNA by T4 RNA ligase 1. The ligation reaction was kept at 16 degrees C for about 18-25 hours. PCR2 was typically performed as a SYBR Green qPCR and was stopped at a predetermined threshold so that over-amplification was prevented. Every purification after the first one was done using Agencourt AMPure XP magnetic beads. Libraries were quantified by Qubit and checked on a TapeStation, with a main peak expected near 650 bp. Pooled libraries were sequenced on an Illumina MiSeq using v2 2x251 paired-end kits, and typically roughly 0.85-2 million reads were obtained per sample. Each sample was pooled at 3 to 5 nM, and about 4.5-7% PhiX was included to help cluster recognition. Turning to the authors' computational methods: V and J genes were assigned to Demultiplexor-processed FASTQ reads by Decombinator through tag matching, with a single base-pair mismatch being allowed. UMIs were used by Collapsinator to correct both sequencing errors and frequency errors arising from PCR heterogeneity. TCRs were translated and CDR3s were extracted from the conserved cysteine to the FGXG phenylalanine by CDR3Translator, with non-productive sequences being flagged. Gini, Shannon entropy and inverse Simpson indices were computed after subsampling the repertoires to the same number of UMI-defined TCRs. Power-law fits to clonotype abundance distributions were performed by maximum likelihood within the linear range. When run on a single naive CD8 sample, MIGEC and the pipeline yielded similar UMI counts, similar unique TCR numbers and similar clonal distributions. A set of under 8,500 CMV-associated CDR3 sequences, compiled from VDJdb and a published dataset, was used to search the repertoires. The raw public reads went through TCRdb reprocessing: fastp at Q25, MiXCR clone calling, in-frame beta chains kept. Rows matching on CDR3 protein sequence are summarized as one entry with the most common DNA and genes. The V and J calls shown here were made by TCRdb, not taken from the authors' results. The sample table contains over 30,000 distinct CDR3 sequences; only one count was recorded for 18% of them. More than 3% of the sample is held by the ten biggest clonotypes.

Spanning cysteine to phenylalanine, the CDR3 consists of 15 amino acids. The only DNA kept is the CDR3, 45 bases in frame from the first base. The CDR1 and CDR2 encoded by the germline V gene are MNHEY and SVGAGI. The paper as a whole reports these results and caveats: RNA-based TCR counts may be influenced by expression changes linked to T cell activation and differentiation. Each clonotype was defined as a single alpha or beta chain sequence rather than as a paired alpha/beta receptor. Once error correction was done, more than 95% of naive TCR sequences showed up just once, which made the naive abundance distributions much steeper than those of the memory subsets. TCR abundance followed a power law with an exponent that was different for naive and memory subsets but consistent across the three individuals. No ground truth was available to validate the repertoire findings for the naive and memory subsets. Gini index rose and Shannon and inverse Simpson diversity fell from naive through CM, EM and EMRA in both CD4 and CD8 cells.

The clonotype was recovered from a human donor in good health. The rearrangement joined TRBV6-5 to TRBJ1-5, with 8 bases matching TRBD1. What was sequenced was effector memory CD4+ T cells from blood. Read against the paper, the sample's cell subset or site label means: effector memory, CD45RA- CD27-. The encoded CDR3 is CANSPDRGGNQPQHF. In nucleotide form, the sequence is TGTGCCAACAGTCCAGACAGGGGCGGCAATCAGCCCCAGCATTTT.